The 9 T cell receptor beta chains in this list originate from one sample, sequenced in a study of Ad26.COV2.S vaccination and SARS-CoV-2 variants. Clones were sequenced by immunoSEQ multiplex PCR, and TCRdb holds only the in-frame ones, with some missing. The sample records approximately 350,000 clones, roughly 87% being singletons. The treatment: about 20 received Ad26.COV2.S at low or high dose, single or two shots; several received placebo; per-sample allocation not given. Sampling was performed 63 days after the first vaccine or placebo injection. Sequences were derived from peripheral blood, sampled in a trial of Ad26.COV2.S vaccine versus placebo. The receptors shown here come from a person aged 18-65 years who received the Ad26.COV2.S COVID-19 vaccine or a placebo.

The V and J genes are TRBV5-5 and TRBJ1-1; D is possibly TRBD1 (6 bases). The CDR3 extends over 14 amino acids. Trimming took off 4 bases at V and 6 bases at J, with 16 bases between the two ends. Germline V gives CDR1 SGHKS, CDR2 YYEKEE (reference sequence). CDR3 sequence reads: CASSQQGGVAEAFF. The CDR3 coding sequence is TGTGCCAGCAGCCAACAGGGAGGGGTGGCTGAAGCTTTCTTT.

This chain uses TRBV7-9 with TRBJ2-3, with D possibly called TRBD1 or TRBD2 (7 bases each). The CDR3 has 15 residues. Trimming removed 5 bases from V and 3 bases from J, with 15 bases in between. Looked up from germline, CDR1 is SEHNR and CDR2 is FQNEAQ (reference sequence). CDR3: CASSPLRGGTDTQYF. The CDR3 DNA sequence: TGTGCCAGCAGCCCCCTCAGGGGGGGAACAGATACGCAGTATTTT.

The V call is TRBV11-2, the J call TRBJ1-1, with 8 bases identical to TRBD1. The germline V gene has CDR1 SGHAT and CDR2 FQNNGV. The CDR3 runs to 16 residues. The ends lost 2 bases at V and 1 base at J; junction bases unmatched: 6. The CDR3, as DNA: TGTGCCAGCAGCTTAATGACAGGGGATTGGAACACTGAAGCTTTCTTT. This codes for CASSLMTGDWNTEAFF.

CDR3 DNA sequence: TGTGCCAGCAGTCCGGGTCCCTGGACCTACGAGCAGTACTTC. It yields the protein CASSPGPWTYEQYF. This sequence joins TRBV6-5 and TRBJ2-7; unclear D gene. From germline, CDR1 is MNHEY and CDR2 SVGAGI. This CDR3 is built from 14 residues. V lost 5 bases and J 2 bases, leaving 13 bases between the germline ends.

The rearrangement links TRBV10-3 to TRBJ1-1, with D perhaps matching TRBD1 (6 bases). Trimming removed 5 bases from V and 2 bases from J, with 9 bases in between. CDR1 ENHRY and CDR2 SYGVKD come from the germline V gene. This CDR3 is built from 13 residues. Here the CDR3 reads CAISLTGNTEAFF. Written as DNA, the CDR3 is TGTGCCATCAGTTTGACAGGAAACACTGAAGCTTTCTTT.

The chain links TRBV15 to TRBJ1-4, with D unresolved. CDR3 length: 12 residues. V shed 3 bases and J shed 7 bases, with 6 bases lying between them. Germline CDR1 reads LNHNV; CDR2 reads YYDKDF (reference sequence). The CDR3 spells CATSRRGEKLFF. The CDR3 coding sequence is TGTGCCACCAGCAGGAGAGGTGAAAAACTGTTTTTT.

This clone was seen once. CDR3 sequence (DNA): TGTGCCAGCAGCCAATATCGGGAGCTGTTTTTT. Protein: CASSQYRELFF. V gene TRBV3-1 (or the pseudogene TRBV3-2) combines with J gene TRBJ2-2; D is unresolved. The germline V gene encodes CDR1 LGHDT and CDR2 YNNKEL (reference sequence). Trimming took off 2 bases at V and 9 bases at J, with 4 bases between the two ends. CDR3 length: 11 amino acids.

The chain recombines TRBV15 with TRBJ2-2; tentative D call: TRBD1 (5 bases). This CDR3 region has 14 residues. Germline CDR1 LNHNV, CDR2 YYDKDF (reference sequence). V dropped 6 bases and J dropped 6 bases, with 14 bases sitting between them. CDR3: CATRDTGWAGELFF. In DNA, the CDR3 is TGTGCCACCAGGGACACTGGTTGGGCCGGGGAGCTGTTTTTT.

The chain joins TRBV4-2 to TRBJ2-7; 10 nucleotides line up with TRBD1. J was trimmed by 4 bases and V by 2 bases; bases with no gene match: 5. The CDR3 is 15 amino acids. CDR1 LGHNA and CDR2 YNFKEQ come from the germline V gene. CDR3 nucleotide sequence: TGTGCCAGCAGCCAACAACCGGGACAGGGGTACGAGCAGTACTTC. Translating gives CASSQQPGQGYEQYF.